The T cell receptor beta chain described here comes from a study of blood T cell repertoires in COVID-19. Across the study: COVID-19 samples from acute and convalescent phases originated in the United States, Italy and Spain. Sources were T cells, B-cell-depleted T cells, or PBMCs; the material itself was cDNA or gDNA.

The CDR3 contains 14 residues. The V gene's germline CDR1 is SQVTM and CDR2 ANQGSEA. Germline trimming cut 6 bases from V and 3 bases from J; bases unmatched to any gene: 4. Per the authors' pipeline: By means of reference gene primer amplification, nucleated cell counts were estimated. Only in-frame clones appear in the TCRdb table, and some are missing; sequencing was by immunoSEQ multiplex PCR. V, J and clone size were drawn from that table, and D and trimming were deduced from the DNA. The sample holds 100,000 to 150,000 clones; 60% to 80% are singletons and the top ten take approximately 6%. In this sample, this clone turned up a few times.

This chain connects TRBV29-1 to TRBJ2-1, with 11 bases aligning to TRBD2. Specimen: peripheral blood. This sequence was found in a man aged 80 or over with COVID-19, enrolled during active disease. The CDR3 nucleotides are TGCAGCGTAGGTAGCGGGAGGGACTACAATGAGCAGTTCTTC. This sequence encodes CSVGSGRDYNEQFF.